This is a list of T cell receptor beta chains from one sample in a study of blood T cell repertoires in COVID-19. The method was immunoSEQ multiplex PCR; TCRdb's version includes in-frame clones alone and lacks a portion of them. The sample lists some 270,000 clones; about nine tenths were seen once. Sequencing was carried out using PBMCs or T cells enriched from blood (not recorded which). The receptors derive from a woman in her forties who had recovered from COVID-19. The CDR3 runs from the conserved cysteine through the conserved F or W. The order of the fields is J gene, D gene, clone size, V gene, CDR3 DNA, CDR3 protein. D genes are given only for firm matches. The listing skips clone size in some rows; elsewhere it reads once, few, many or a size class.

>TRBJ1-6|-|-|TRBV14
TGTGCCAGCAGCCAAGACCTCCGGGGGGGAAATTCACCCCTCCACTTT
CASSQDLRGGNSPLHF
>TRBJ2-1|-|-|TRBV19
TGTGCCAGTACCCCGCGGGGGCCCCCTAACAATGAGCAGTTCTTC
CASTPRGPPNNEQFF
>TRBJ1-2|TRBD1|few|TRBV6-5
TGTGCCAGCAGGGGACAGCCTGAATCTTTCTATGGCTACACCTTC
CASRGQPESFYGYTF
>TRBJ1-2|-|-|TRBV3-1/TRBV3-2
TGTGCCAGCAGCAGGGGTGCCTATGGCTACACCTTC
CASSRGAYGYTF
>TRBJ1-5|TRBD1|-|TRBV6-4
TGTGCCAGCTCCAGGTTCAGGGGGTGTCAGCCCCAGCATTTT
CASSRFRGCQPQHF
>TRBJ1-3|-|-|TRBV27
TGTGCCACCCGGCGAACAGGGAAATCTGGAAACACCATATATTTT
CATRRTGKSGNTIYF
>TRBJ2-5|TRBD1|once|TRBV19
TGTGCCAGTAGTCGGGGACAGGGCATCCAAGAGACCCAGTACTTC
CASSRGQGIQETQYF
>TRBJ1-1|TRBD1|-|TRBV6-1
TGTGCCAGCAGTGAGCAGGGGGTGCACACTGAAGCTTTCTTT
CASSEQGVHTEAFF
>TRBJ2-2|-|-|TRBV2
TGTGCCAGCAGTGAATTACGGGCCGGGGAGCTGTTTTTT
CASSELRAGELFF
>TRBJ1-2|-|-|TRBV10-3
TGTGCCATCAGGGGAGCGGGCTACACCTTC
CAIRGAGYTF
>TRBJ2-7|-|-|TRBV18
TGTGCCAGCTCCGGACAGTCCTACGAGCAGTACTTC
CASSGQSYEQYF
>TRBJ2-7|TRBD2|-|TRBV20-1
TGCAGTGCTAGTCCGGTAGCGGGAGGTATAATCAGCGAGCAGTACTTC
CSASPVAGGIISEQYF
>TRBJ2-5|TRBD2|once|TRBV11-2
TGTGCCAGCAGCTTAGGGCTAGCGGGAGGTTTCAGGGAGACCCAGTACTTC
CASSLGLAGGFRETQYF
>TRBJ1-5|TRBD1|-|TRBV5-3
TGTGCCAGAAGCTTTTCCACGGACAGGCTCCTACAGCCCCAGCATTTT
CARSFSTDRLLQPQHF